The 30 T cell receptor beta chains given below trace back to one sample, sequenced in a study of identical twins. MiXCR, run by TCRdb on the 5' RACE reads, gives a single entry per CDR3 protein. The data hold under 450,000 distinct CDR3 sequences, with around 20% observed a single time. Sequences were obtained from naive T cells sorted from blood. All receptors come from a man aged 45-65 years in good health.

The chain recombines TRBV13 with TRBJ2-7; D remains ambiguous. CDR1 is PRHDT, CDR2 FYEKMQ, per germline (reference sequence). The CDR3 extends over 16 amino acids. V shed 0 bases and J shed 0 bases, with 12 bases lying between them. CDR3 amino acids: CASSLGLGLSSYEQYF. The CDR3 bases are TGTGCCAGCAGCTTAGGGCTAGGATTAAGCTCCTACGAGCAGTACTTC.

In its sample, this clonotype was seen a few times. The DNA of the CDR3 is TGTGCCAGCAGCTTAGATAGCGGGAGTCGCACCGGGGAGCTGTTTTTT. Translating gives CASSLDSGSRTGELFF. V usage is TRBV7-2 and J usage is TRBJ2-2; 9 bases align to TRBD2. The germline V gene has CDR1 SGHTA and CDR2 FQGNSA. The CDR3 loop spans 16 amino acids. With 1 base clipped from V and 4 bases from J, the junction kept 4 bases outside the gene matches.

Notes on this clonotype: Germline and junction disagree at one end, which may indicate a read error. The chain carries TRBV29-1 and TRBJ2-7, with 9 bases identical to TRBD2. CDR3 length: 13 residues. Germline V gene data show CDR1 as SQVTM and CDR2 as ANQGSEA. The CDR3 DNA reads as TGCAGCTTTGAAGGGACAGCGGGAGGCGAGCAGTACTTC. Translating gives CSFEGTAGGEQYF.

This clonotype has ten or more counts. The chain has TRBV6-1 and TRBJ2-1, with D tentatively TRBD2 (6 bases). The germline gives CDR1 MNHNS, CDR2 SASEGT. The CDR3 loop spans 15 amino acids. V lost 7 bases and J lost 5, with 18 bases in between. In DNA, the CDR3 is TGTGCCAGCAAGCGTCCGGGACTTCCTGACAATGAGCAGTTCTTC. Its protein is CASKRPGLPDNEQFF.

The sample holds many counts of this clonotype. The genes are TRBV12-3 or TRBV12-4 and TRBJ1-6; D ambiguous. This CDR3 has 13 amino acids. V was shortened by 3 bases and J by 6 bases, with 6 bases between the two germline ends. CDR3 sequence: CASSFGPNSPLHF. CDR3 nucleotides: TGTGCCAGCAGTTTTGGCCCTAATTCACCCCTCCACTTT.

This chain connects TRBV20-1 to TRBJ2-7; the match to TRBD2 covers 11 bases. The length of the CDR3 is 15 residues. Germline CDR1 and CDR2: DFQATT and SNEGSKA (reference sequence). J gave up 7 bases and V 3 bases, and 11 bases lay outside the gene matches. The CDR3 DNA reads TGCAGTGCTAGCGTGCTAGCGGGAGGAATCGGGGAGCAGTACTTC. It translates to CSASVLAGGIGEQYF.

This rearrangement joins TRBV29-1 to TRBJ1-1; D not resolved. The V end was cut by 2 bases, the J end by 0 bases, with 7 bases between. Germline CDR1 reads SQVTM; CDR2 reads ANQGSEA. The CDR3 spans 13 residues. The CDR3 coding sequence is TGCAGCGTTGAAAGGGTCATGAACACTGAAGCTTTCTTT. Its protein is CSVERVMNTEAFF.

This clonotype came up a few times. A read error may be the cause here, since a much bigger clone is one base away. The gene calls are TRBV2 and TRBJ2-5, with D unclear. This CDR3 is built from 11 residues. The germline V gene encodes CDR1 SNHLY and CDR2 FYNNEI. Trimming shortened V by 3 bases and J by 5 bases, and 4 bases separated the two germline ends. CDR3 DNA: TGTGCCAGCAGTGATATGGAGACCCAGTACTTC. Protein: CASSDMETQYF.

This clonotype was observed a few times. V and J are TRBV20-1 and TRBJ2-5, with D possibly called TRBD1 or TRBD2 (5 bases each). Trimming removed 4 bases from V and 5 bases from J, with 23 bases in between. Germline CDR1 is DFQATT and CDR2 is SNEGSKA (reference sequence). This CDR3 is 16 amino acids long. The CDR3 bases are TGCAGTGCTAATGACGGGGCAATGGGTCGGCTGGAGACCCAGTACTTC. As protein: CSANDGAMGRLETQYF.

This clonotype was detected only a few times. The genes are TRBV5-6 and TRBJ2-5, with TRBD2 matching over 7 bases. There are 15 residues in the CDR3. CDR1 SGHDT and CDR2 YYEEEE come from the germline V gene. The junction had 8 bases not matched to a gene; V was cut back by 1 base and J by 5 bases. In DNA, the CDR3 is TGTGCCAGCAGCTTGTCGGGACTACCCATGGAGACCCAGTACTTC. Protein product: CASSLSGLPMETQYF. The variable domain in full, completed from reference TRBV5-6 and TRBJ2-5, reads DAGVTQSPTHLIKTRGQQVTLRCSPKSGHDTVSWYQQALGQGPQFIFQYYEEEERQRGNFPDRFSGHQFPNYSSELNVNALLLGDSALYLCASSLSGLPMETQYFGPGTRLLVL.

The chain has TRBV2 and TRBJ1-2, with 8 bases identical to TRBD1. CDR1 is SNHLY and CDR2 is FYNNEI in the germline V gene. With V trimmed by 6 bases and J by 7 bases, 13 bases remained unmatched. This CDR3 has 15 amino acids. CDR3 loop: CASRLGTGASGGYTF. CDR3 nucleotide sequence: TGTGCCAGCAGACTCGGGACAGGCGCCTCGGGTGGCTACACCTTC.

This clonotype was detected ten times or more. The chain joins TRBV7-2 to TRBJ1-1, with 7 nucleotides matching TRBD1. Germline lookup yields CDR1 SGHTA and CDR2 FQGNSA. Trimming removed 3 bases from V and 4 bases from J; junction bases left unmatched: 5. This CDR3 is 14 amino acids long. CDR3 bases: TGTGCCAGCAGCTTGAACAGGGGACCCACTGAAGCTTTCTTT. Its translation is CASSLNRGPTEAFF.

V gene TRBV4-3 combines with J gene TRBJ2-1; possibly TRBD1 or TRBD2 for D (5 bases each). This CDR3 has 14 amino acids. Germline CDR1 and CDR2: LGHNA and YSLEER. The ends were cut back, 1 base at V and 8 bases at J, with 12 bases in the middle. The CDR3 loop is CASSQGLGVYEQFF. For the CDR3, the DNA is TGCGCCAGCAGCCAAGGGCTGGGGGTCTATGAGCAGTTCTTC.

The chain has TRBV4-3 and TRBJ2-1; 12 bases agree with TRBD2. Germline loops: CDR1 LGHNA, CDR2 YSLEER. The CDR3 totals 14 residues. Losses at the gene ends were 3 bases for V and 8 bases for J; bases not matched to a gene: 2. The CDR3 coding sequence is TGCGCCAGCAGCCAGACTAGCGGGAGTTATGAGCAGTTCTTC. Its translation is CASSQTSGSYEQFF.

A few counts support this clonotype. This chain links TRBV6-5 with TRBJ2-7; perhaps D is TRBD1 or TRBD2 (5 bases each). V shed 6 bases and J shed 3 bases, with 6 bases lying between them. CDR1 is MNHEY and CDR2 is SVGAGI in the germline V gene. The CDR3 extends over 11 amino acids. CDR3 sequence reads: CASRGVYEQYF. The CDR3 DNA follows: TGTGCCAGCAGGGGGGTCTACGAGCAGTACTTC.

The table lists this clonotype with a few counts. This sequence joins TRBV10-3 and TRBJ2-2; D is unresolved. CDR1 and CDR2 (germline): ENHRY, SYGVKD. CDR3 length: 13 amino acids. Trimming shortened V by 3 bases and J by 6 bases, and 8 bases separated the two germline ends. This chain's CDR3 is CAISEIGAGELFF. For the CDR3, the DNA is TGTGCCATCAGTGAAATAGGCGCCGGGGAGCTGTTTTTT.

This clonotype was seen repeatedly, ten times or more. The V call is TRBV20-1, the J call TRBJ2-3; perhaps TRBD2 as D (6 bases). With 4 bases removed from V and 3 bases from J, the gap between germline ends came to 8 bases. Germline lookup yields CDR1 DFQATT and CDR2 SNEGSKA (reference sequence). The CDR3 extends over 12 amino acids. The DNA for the CDR3 is TGCAGTGCTAAGGGACTTACAGATACGCAGTATTTT. This gives the protein CSAKGLTDTQYF.

The chain combines TRBV7-8 with TRBJ2-1, with D uncertain. The V gene lost 2 bases and the J gene lost 6 bases, with 11 bases spanning the gap. CDR1 and CDR2 (germline): SGHVS, FQNEAQ. This CDR3 spans 14 amino acids. CDR3 coding DNA: TGTGCCAGCAGCTTATCCCAGAAGGGCAATGAGCAGTTCTTC. Its translation is CASSLSQKGNEQFF.

J is TRBJ2-1 and V is TRBV10-3, with 9 bases fitting TRBD1. Looked up from germline, CDR1 is ENHRY and CDR2 is SYGVKD. Losses at the gene ends were 3 bases for V and 6 bases for J; bases not matched to a gene: 6. This CDR3 is 15 amino acids long. In DNA, the CDR3 is TGTGCCATCAGTGAATCCGGGACAGGGTCCAATGAGCAGTTCTTC. Its translation is CAISESGTGSNEQFF.

This clonotype was seen a few times. The chain couples TRBV11-2 to TRBJ2-1, with 11 bases matching TRBD2. Germline lookup yields CDR1 SGHAT and CDR2 FQNNGV. The CDR3 loop spans 17 amino acids. Trimming at V came to 6 bases and at J to 10 bases, leaving 17 bases not matched to a gene. CDR3 nucleotide sequence: TGTGCCAGCAGTCGAACGACGTATAGCGGGAGGGCCAAAGAGCAGTTCTTC. It specifies CASSRTTYSGRAKEQFF.

Only a few counts were recorded for this clonotype. The chain couples TRBV20-1 to TRBJ2-1; TRBD1 aligns across 8 bases. Losses at the gene ends were 6 bases for V and 6 bases for J; bases not matched to a gene: 7. CDR1 and CDR2 from the germline V gene are DFQATT and SNEGSKA (reference sequence). The CDR3 has 13 residues. The CDR3 DNA sequence: TGCAGTGCAAAACAGGGGGTGGTCAATGAGCAGTTCTTC. It codes for CSAKQGVVNEQFF.

The V gene is TRBV27, the J gene TRBJ2-2; 9 bases agree with TRBD2. This CDR3 spans 14 amino acids. Unmatched junction bases numbered 6, after V lost 7 bases and J lost 6 bases. In germline, CDR1 is MNHEY, CDR2 SMNVEV (reference sequence). The CDR3 coding sequence is TGTGCCAGCAAAAAGCGGGAGGTTTCCGGGGAGCTGTTTTTT. Its translation: CASKKREVSGELFF.

The rearrangement uses TRBV27 and TRBJ2-7, with 7 bases aligning to TRBD1. V trimming: 4 bases; J trimming: 3 bases; junction bases outside the gene matches: 6. Germline V gene lookup returns CDR1 MNHEY and CDR2 SMNVEV (reference sequence). This CDR3 region has 14 residues. The CDR3 sequence: CASSYSTGLYEQYF. Here the CDR3 DNA reads TGTGCCAGCAGTTACTCGACAGGGCTCTACGAGCAGTACTTC.

This clonotype was counted ten times or more. V is TRBV6-2 or TRBV6-3 and J is TRBJ1-5; TRBD1 matches 7 bases. In germline, CDR1 is MNHEY, CDR2 SVGEGT. This CDR3 contains 20 residues. Losses at the gene ends were 0 bases for V and 0 bases for J; bases not matched to a gene: 14. CDR3: CASSYSRAHRGSHSNQPQHF. The CDR3, as DNA: TGTGCCAGCAGTTACTCGAGAGCCCACAGGGGCTCGCATAGCAATCAGCCCCAGCATTTT.

This clonotype was seen ten or more times. V gene TRBV27 combines with J gene TRBJ2-7; 13 bases match TRBD2. The germline V gene has CDR1 MNHEY and CDR2 SMNVEV (reference sequence). This CDR3 is 15 amino acids long. J gave up 6 bases and V 6 bases, and 8 bases lay outside the gene matches. CDR3 protein: CASSSGTSGIAEQYF. The CDR3 nucleotides read TGTGCCAGCAGCTCTGGGACTAGCGGGATTGCCGAGCAGTACTTC.

V and J are TRBV2 and TRBJ2-5, with D perhaps TRBD2 (6 bases). Per germline, CDR1 SNHLY and CDR2 FYNNEI. The V end was cut by 4 bases, the J end by 9 bases, with 24 bases between. CDR3 length: 16 amino acids. CDR3 amino acids: CASSGDHGSQREAQYF. DNA for the CDR3: TGTGCCAGCAGTGGCGATCATGGGTCCCAAAGGGAGGCCCAGTACTTC.

The chain employs TRBV12-3 or TRBV12-4 and TRBJ2-5, with 9 bases fitting TRBD1. The CDR3 is 16 residues long. The trim removed 3 bases at V and 5 bases at J, leaving 10 bases unmatched. This CDR3 reads CASSFSQGAIMETQYF. CDR3 nucleotide sequence: TGTGCCAGCAGTTTCTCACAGGGGGCAATTATGGAGACCCAGTACTTC.

There are many counts of this clonotype. The genes are TRBV4-3 and TRBJ1-6; D is unresolved. Trimming cost V 0 bases and J 10 bases, with 7 bases left between them. Per germline, CDR1 LGHNA and CDR2 YSLEER. This CDR3 comprises 13 residues. CDR3 in DNA: TGCGCCAGCAGCCAAGAGGAATACTCACCCCTCCACTTT. It translates to CASSQEEYSPLHF.

The chain carries TRBV20-1 and TRBJ2-7; 14 bases fit TRBD2. This CDR3 has 15 residues. Trimming took 2 bases from V and 7 from J; bases not matched to a gene: 7. Germline CDR1 and CDR2: DFQATT and SNEGSKA (reference sequence). This CDR3 reads CSARQWTSGGLEQYF. The CDR3 DNA is TGCAGTGCTAGACAATGGACTAGCGGGGGGTTGGAGCAGTACTTC.

This clonotype came up a few times. The chain combines TRBV18 with TRBJ1-1, with D uncertain. V lost 2 bases, J lost 1 base, and 11 bases lay in between. The CDR3 contains 15 residues. Germline CDR1 reads KGHSH; CDR2 reads LQKENI. CDR3 sequence reads: CASSPSRSENTEAFF. The CDR3 coding sequence is TGTGCCAGCTCACCATCCCGGTCTGAGAACACTGAAGCTTTCTTT.